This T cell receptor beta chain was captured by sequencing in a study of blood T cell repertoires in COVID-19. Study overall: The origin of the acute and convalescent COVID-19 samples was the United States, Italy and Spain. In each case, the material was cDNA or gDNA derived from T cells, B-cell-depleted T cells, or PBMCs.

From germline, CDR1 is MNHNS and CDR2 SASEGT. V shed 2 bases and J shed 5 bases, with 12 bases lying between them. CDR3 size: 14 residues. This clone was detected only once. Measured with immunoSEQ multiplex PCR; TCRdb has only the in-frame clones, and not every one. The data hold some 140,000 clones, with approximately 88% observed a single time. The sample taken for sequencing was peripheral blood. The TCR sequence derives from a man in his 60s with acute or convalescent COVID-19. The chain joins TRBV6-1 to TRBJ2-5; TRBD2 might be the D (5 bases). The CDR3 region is CASSELRVGETQYF. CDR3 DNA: TGTGCCAGCAGTGAACTGAGGGTGGGCGAGACCCAGTACTTC.